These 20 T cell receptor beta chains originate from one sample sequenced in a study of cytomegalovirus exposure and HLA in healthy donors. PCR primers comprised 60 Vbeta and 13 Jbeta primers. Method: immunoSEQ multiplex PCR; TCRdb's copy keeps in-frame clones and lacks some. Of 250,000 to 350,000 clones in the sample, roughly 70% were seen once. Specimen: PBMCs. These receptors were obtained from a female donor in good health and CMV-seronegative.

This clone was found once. CDR3 bases: TGTGCCAGCAGGCCTCAGCGGGCGTACGAGCAGTACTTC. Encoded protein: CASRPQRAYEQYF. The chain employs TRBV27 and TRBJ2-7, with D possibly being TRBD2 (6 bases). The germline V gene has CDR1 MNHEY and CDR2 SMNVEV (reference sequence). This CDR3 contains 13 residues. V was clipped by 6 bases and J by 4 bases, with 13 bases between them.

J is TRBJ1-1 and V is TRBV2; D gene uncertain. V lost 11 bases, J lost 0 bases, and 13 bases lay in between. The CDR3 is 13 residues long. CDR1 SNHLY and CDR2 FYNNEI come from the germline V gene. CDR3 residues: CARTYRVNTEAFF. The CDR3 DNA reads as TGTGCCCGCACCTACAGAGTGAACACTGAAGCTTTCTTT.

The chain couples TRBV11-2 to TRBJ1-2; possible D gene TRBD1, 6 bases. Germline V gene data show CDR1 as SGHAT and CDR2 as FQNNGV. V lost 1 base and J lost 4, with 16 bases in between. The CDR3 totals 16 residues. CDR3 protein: CASSLGGPGAGYGYTF. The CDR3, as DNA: TGTGCCAGCAGCTTAGGCGGACCAGGGGCTGGCTATGGCTACACCTTC.

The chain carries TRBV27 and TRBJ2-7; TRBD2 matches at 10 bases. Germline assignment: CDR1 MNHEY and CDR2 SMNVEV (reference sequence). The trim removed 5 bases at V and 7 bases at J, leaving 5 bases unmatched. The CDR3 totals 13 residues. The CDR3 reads CASSAGLASEQYF. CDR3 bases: TGTGCCAGCAGTGCGGGACTAGCGAGTGAGCAGTACTTC.

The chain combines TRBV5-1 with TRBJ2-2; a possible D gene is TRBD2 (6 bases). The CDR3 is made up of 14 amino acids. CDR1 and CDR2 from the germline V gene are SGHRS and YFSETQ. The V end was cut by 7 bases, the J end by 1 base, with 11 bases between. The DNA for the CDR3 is TGCGCCAGCTTGGGGACTGGGAACACCGGGGAGCTGTTTTTT. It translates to CASLGTGNTGELFF. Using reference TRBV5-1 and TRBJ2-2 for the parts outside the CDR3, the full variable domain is KAGVTQTPRYLIKTRGQQVTLSCSPISGHRSVSWYQQTPGQGLQFLFEYFSETQRNKGNFPGRFSGRQFSNSRSEMNVSTLELGDSALYLCASLGTGNTGELFFGEGSRLTVL.

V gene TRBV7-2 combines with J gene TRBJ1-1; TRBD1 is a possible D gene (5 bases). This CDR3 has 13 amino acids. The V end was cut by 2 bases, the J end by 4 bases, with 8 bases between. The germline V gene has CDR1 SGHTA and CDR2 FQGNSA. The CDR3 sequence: CASSLRRGTEAFF. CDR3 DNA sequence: TGTGCCAGCAGCTTACGAAGGGGCACTGAAGCTTTCTTT.

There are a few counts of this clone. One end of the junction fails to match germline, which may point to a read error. CDR3 sequence reads: CSSSLDFRGGYTF. Here the CDR3 DNA reads TGTTCCAGCAGCTTAGATTTCCGGGGTGGCTACACCTTC. The chain couples TRBV7-9 to TRBJ1-2; D is uncertain. The CDR3 extends over 13 amino acids. Germline CDR1 is SEHNR and CDR2 is FQNEAQ (reference sequence).

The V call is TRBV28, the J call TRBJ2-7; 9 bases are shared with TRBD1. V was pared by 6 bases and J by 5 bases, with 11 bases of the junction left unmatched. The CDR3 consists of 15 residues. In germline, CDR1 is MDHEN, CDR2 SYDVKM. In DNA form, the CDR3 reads TGTGCCAGCAGCTCGGTGGGACAGGGAGAAAACGAGCAGTACTTC. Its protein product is CASSSVGQGENEQYF.

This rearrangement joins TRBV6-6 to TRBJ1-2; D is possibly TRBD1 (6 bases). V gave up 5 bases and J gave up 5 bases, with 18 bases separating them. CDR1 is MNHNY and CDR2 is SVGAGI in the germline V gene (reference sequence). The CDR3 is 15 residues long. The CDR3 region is CASSHQNRDFYGYTF. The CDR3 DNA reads TGTGCCAGCAGTCACCAGAACAGGGATTTTTATGGCTACACCTTC.

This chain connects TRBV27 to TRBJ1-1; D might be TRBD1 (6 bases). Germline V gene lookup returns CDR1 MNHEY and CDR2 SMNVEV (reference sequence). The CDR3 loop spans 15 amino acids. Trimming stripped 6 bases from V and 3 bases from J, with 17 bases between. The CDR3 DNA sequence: TGTGCCAGCAGGCCCCAGGGGAACCGGGACACTGAAGCTTTCTTT. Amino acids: CASRPQGNRDTEAFF.

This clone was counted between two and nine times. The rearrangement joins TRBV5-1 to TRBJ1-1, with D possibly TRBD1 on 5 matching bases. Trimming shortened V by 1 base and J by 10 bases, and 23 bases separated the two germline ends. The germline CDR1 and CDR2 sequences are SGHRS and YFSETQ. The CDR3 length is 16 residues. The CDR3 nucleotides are TGCGCCAGCAGCTTGTCGTTTAGCGGTACCCCAAGGGGAGCTTTCTTT. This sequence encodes CASSLSFSGTPRGAFF.

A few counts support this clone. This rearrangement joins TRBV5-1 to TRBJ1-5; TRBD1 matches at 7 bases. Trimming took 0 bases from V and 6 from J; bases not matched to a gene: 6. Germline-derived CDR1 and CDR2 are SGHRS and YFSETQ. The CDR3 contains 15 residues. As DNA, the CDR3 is TGCGCCAGCAGCTTGGGGGTACAGGGGTTTCAGCCCCAGCATTTT. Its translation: CASSLGVQGFQPQHF.

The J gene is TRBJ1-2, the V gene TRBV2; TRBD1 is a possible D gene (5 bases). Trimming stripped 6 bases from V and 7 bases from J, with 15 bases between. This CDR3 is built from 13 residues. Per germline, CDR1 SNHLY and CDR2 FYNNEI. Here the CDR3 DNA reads TGTGCCAGCAGAAGGGAGGGTACAGGTGGCTACACCTTC. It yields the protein CASRREGTGGYTF.

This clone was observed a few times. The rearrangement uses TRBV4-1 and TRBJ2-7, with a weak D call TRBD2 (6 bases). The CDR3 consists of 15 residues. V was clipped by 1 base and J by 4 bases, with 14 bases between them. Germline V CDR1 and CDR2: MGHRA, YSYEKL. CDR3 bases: TGCGCCAGCAGCCAAGCCCCTGCGCGGGATTACGAGCAGTACTTC. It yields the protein CASSQAPARDYEQYF.

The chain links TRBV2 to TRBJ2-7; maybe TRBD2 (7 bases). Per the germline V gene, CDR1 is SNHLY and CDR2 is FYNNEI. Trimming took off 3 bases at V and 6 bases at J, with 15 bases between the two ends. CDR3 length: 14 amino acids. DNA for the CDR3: TGTGCCAGCAGTGACGGGGAGGGGGTCGCCGAGCAGTACTTC. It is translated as CASSDGEGVAEQYF.

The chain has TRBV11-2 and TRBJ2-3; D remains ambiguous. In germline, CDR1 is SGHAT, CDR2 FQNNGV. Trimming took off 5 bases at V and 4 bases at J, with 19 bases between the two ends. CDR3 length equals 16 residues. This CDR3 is CASSQSLLPPADTQYF. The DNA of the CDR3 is TGTGCCAGCAGCCAAAGTCTTCTCCCCCCGGCAGATACGCAGTATTTT.

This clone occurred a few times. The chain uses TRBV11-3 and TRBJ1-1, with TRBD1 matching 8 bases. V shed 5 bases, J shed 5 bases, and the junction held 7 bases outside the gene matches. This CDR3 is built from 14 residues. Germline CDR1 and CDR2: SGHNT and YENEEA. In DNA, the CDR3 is TGTGCCAGCAGCCCACTGACAGGGGTAACTGAAGCTTTCTTT. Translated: CASSPLTGVTEAFF.

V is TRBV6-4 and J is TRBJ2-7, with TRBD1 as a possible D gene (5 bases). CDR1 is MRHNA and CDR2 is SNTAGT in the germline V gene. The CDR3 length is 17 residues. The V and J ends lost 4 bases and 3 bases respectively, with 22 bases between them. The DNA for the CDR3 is TGTGCCAGCAGTGCCTCCCTAGTTCCCCAGGGCAGCTACGAGCAGTACTTC. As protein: CASSASLVPQGSYEQYF.

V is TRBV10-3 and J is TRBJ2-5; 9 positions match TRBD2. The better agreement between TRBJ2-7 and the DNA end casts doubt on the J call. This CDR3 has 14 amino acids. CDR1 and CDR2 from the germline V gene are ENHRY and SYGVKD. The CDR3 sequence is CATQPSGNSYEQYF. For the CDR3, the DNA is TGTGCCACCCAACCTAGCGGGAACTCCTACGAGCAGTACTTC.

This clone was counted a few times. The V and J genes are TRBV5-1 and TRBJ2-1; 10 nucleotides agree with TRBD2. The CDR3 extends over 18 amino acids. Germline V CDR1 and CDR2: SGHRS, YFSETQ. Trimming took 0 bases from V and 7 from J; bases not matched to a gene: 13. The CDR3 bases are TGCGCCAGCAGCTTGGGCCCCCGAGGGCCTAGCGGGGGAAATGAGCAGTTCTTC. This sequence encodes CASSLGPRGPSGGNEQFF.